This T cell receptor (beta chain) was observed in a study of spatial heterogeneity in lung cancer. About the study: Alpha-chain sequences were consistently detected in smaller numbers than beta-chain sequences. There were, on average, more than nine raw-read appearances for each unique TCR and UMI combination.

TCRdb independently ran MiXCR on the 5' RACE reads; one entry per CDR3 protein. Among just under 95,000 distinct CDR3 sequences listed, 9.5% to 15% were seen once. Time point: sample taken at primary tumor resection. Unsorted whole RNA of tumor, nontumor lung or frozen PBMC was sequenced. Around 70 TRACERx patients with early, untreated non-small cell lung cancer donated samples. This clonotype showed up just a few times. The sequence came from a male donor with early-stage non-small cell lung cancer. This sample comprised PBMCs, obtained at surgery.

CDR3 residues: CASSLGGREVVTDTQYF. CDR3 bases: TGTGCCAGCAGCTTAGGTGGGCGGGAGGTTGTCACAGATACGCAGTATTTT. This chain connects TRBV11-2 to TRBJ2-3; 8 bases fit TRBD2. Trimming removed 1 base from V and 2 bases from J; junction bases left unmatched: 8. Germline V gives CDR1 SGHAT, CDR2 FQNNGV. The CDR3 sequence is 17 residues long.